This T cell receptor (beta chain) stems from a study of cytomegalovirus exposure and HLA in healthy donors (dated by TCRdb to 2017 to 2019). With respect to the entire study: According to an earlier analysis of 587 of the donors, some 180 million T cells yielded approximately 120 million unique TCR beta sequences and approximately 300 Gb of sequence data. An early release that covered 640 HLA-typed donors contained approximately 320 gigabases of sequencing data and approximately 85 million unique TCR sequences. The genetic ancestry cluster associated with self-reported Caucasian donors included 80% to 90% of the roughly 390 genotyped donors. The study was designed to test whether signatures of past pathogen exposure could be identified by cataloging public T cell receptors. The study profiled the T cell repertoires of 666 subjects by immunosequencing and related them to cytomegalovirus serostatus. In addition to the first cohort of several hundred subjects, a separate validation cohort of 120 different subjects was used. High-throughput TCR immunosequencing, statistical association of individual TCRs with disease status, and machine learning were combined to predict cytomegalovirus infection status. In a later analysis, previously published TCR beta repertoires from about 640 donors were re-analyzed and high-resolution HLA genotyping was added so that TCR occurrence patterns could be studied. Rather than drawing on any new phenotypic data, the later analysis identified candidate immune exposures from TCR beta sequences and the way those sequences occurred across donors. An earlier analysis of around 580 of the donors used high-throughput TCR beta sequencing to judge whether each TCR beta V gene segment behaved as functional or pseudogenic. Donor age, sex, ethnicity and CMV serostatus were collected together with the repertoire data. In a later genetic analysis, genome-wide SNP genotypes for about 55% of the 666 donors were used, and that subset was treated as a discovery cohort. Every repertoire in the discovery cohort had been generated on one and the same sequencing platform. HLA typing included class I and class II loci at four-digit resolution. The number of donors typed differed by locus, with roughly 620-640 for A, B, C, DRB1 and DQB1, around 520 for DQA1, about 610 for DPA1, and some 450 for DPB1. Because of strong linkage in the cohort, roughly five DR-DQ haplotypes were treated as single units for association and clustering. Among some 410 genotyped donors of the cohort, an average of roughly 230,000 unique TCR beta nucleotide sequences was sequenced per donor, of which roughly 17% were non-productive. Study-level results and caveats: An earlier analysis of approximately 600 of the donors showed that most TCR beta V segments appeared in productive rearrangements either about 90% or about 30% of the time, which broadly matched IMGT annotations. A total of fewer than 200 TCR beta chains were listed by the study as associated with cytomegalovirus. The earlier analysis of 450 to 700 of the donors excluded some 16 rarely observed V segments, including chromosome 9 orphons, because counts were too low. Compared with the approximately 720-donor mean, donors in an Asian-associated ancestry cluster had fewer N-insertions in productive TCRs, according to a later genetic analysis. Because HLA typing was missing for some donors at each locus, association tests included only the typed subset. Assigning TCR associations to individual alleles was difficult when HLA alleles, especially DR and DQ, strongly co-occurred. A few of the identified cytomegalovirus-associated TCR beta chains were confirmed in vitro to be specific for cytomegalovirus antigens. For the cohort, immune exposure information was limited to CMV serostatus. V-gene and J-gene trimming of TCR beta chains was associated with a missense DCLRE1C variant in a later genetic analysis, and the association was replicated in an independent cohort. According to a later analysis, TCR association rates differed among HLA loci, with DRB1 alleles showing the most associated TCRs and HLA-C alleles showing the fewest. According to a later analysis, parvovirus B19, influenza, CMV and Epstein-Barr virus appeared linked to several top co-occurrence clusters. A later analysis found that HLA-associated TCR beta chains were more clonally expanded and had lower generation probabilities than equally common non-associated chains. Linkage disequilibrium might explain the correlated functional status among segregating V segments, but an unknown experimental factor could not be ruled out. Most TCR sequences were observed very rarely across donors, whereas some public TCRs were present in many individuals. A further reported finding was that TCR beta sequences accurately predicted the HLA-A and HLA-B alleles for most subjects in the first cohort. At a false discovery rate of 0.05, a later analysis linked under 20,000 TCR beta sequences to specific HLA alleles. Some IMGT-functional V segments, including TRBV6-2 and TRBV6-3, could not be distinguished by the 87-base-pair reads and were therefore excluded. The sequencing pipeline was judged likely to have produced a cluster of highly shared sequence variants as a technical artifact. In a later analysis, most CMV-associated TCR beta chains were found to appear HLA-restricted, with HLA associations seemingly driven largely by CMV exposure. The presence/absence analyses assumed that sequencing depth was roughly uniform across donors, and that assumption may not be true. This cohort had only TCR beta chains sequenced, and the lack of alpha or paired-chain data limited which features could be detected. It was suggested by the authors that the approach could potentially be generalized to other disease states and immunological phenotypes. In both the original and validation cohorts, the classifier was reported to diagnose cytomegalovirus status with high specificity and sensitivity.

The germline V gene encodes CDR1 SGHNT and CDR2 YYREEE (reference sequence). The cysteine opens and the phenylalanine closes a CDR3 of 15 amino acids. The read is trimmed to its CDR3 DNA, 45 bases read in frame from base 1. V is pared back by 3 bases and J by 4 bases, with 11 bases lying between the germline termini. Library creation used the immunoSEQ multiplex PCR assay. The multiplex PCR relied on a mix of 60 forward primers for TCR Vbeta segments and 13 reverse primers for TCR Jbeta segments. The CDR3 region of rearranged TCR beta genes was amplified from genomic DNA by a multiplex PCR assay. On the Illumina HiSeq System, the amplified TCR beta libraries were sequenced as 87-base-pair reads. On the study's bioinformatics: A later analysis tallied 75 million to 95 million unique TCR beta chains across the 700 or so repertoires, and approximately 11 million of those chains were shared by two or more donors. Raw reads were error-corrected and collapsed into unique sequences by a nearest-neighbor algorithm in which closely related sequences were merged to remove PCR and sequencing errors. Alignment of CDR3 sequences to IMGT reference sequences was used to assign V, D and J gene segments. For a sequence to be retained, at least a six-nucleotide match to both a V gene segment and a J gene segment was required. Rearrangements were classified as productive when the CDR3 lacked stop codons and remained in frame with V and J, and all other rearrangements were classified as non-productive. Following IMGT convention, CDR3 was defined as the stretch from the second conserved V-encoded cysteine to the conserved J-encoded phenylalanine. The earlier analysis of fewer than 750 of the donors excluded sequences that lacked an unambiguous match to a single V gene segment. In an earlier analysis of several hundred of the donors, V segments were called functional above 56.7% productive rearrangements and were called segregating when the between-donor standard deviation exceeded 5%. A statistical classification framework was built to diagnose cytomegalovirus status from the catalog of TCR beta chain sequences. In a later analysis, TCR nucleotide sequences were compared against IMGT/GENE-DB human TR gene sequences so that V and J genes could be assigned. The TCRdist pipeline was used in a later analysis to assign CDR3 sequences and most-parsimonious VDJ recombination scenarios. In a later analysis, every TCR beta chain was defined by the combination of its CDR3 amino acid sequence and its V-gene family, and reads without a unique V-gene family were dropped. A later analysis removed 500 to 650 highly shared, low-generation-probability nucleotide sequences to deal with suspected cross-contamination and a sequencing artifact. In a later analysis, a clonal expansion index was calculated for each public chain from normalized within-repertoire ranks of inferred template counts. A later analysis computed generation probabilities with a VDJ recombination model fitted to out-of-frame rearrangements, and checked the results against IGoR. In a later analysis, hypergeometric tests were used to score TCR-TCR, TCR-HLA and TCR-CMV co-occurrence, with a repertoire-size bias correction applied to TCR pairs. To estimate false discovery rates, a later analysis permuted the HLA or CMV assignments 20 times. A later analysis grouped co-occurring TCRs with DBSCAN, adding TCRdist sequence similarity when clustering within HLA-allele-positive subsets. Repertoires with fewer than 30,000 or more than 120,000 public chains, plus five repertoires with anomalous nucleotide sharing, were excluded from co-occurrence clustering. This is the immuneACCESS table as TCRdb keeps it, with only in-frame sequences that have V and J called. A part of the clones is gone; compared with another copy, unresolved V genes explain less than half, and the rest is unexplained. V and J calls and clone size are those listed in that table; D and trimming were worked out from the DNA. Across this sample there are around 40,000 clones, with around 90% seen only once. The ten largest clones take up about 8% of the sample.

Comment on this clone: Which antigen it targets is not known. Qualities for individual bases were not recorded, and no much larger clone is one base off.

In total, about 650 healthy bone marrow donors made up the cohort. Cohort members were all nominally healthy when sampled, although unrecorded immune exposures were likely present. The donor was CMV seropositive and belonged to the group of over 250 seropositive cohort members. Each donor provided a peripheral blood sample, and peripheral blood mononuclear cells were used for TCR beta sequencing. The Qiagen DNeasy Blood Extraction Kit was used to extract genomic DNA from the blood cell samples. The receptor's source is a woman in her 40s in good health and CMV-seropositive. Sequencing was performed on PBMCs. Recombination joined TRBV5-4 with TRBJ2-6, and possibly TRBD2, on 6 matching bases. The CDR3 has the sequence CASSWGGAGANVLTF. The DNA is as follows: TGTGCCAGCAGCTGGGGCGGGGCAGGGGCCAACGTCCTGACTTTC.